This T cell receptor beta chain was documented in a study of T cell repertoires in cytomegalovirus infection. The wider study: Public TCR beta signature analysis indicated the presence of both CMV infection and matching HLA type.

This clonotype came up a few times. Its specificity is unknown. Study-level points and caveats: Cumulative public TCR beta family frequency identified carriers of CMV plus the relevant HLA.

V was trimmed by 8 bases and J by 8 bases, leaving 18 bases between them. The germline CDR1 and CDR2 sequences are LNHDA and SQIVND (reference sequence). This CDR3 region has 13 residues. TCRdb re-called the reads through MiXCR, storing one row per CDR3 protein. The table records about 570,000 distinct CDR3 sequences, around 40% of them present only once. This clonotype was sampled from a human donor in good health (CMV status not recorded). Some clones in this sample may be carry-over from other donors' samples. This specimen consisted of cultured PBMCs, obtained from culture after CMV antigen stimulation. The chain employs TRBV19 and TRBJ1-2, with unresolved D. CDR3 loop: CASSFMGAGGYTF. The CDR3 DNA reads TGTGCCAGTTCATTTATGGGTGCGGGCGGCTACACCTTC.